This is a list of T cell receptor beta chains from one sample in a study of blood T cells in healthy people across ages. TCRdb passed the 5' RACE reads through MiXCR, listing each CDR3 protein once. Of around 780,000 distinct CDR3 sequences listed, roughly three fifths were seen once; the top ten hold 25% to 30%. Material for sequencing was blood. The receptors here all came from a man aged 40-50 years in good health. The CDR3 runs from the conserved cysteine through the conserved F or W. A D gene is named only where the DNA matches it firmly. Part of the rows lack a size; the others show once, few, many or a class for expanded clones.

>TRBV6-5|TRBJ2-7|TRBD1|15|NA
CASSSTGVELYEQYF
TGTGCCAGCAGTTCTACAGGGGTGGAGCTCTACGAGCAGTACTTC
>TRBV5-5|TRBJ2-7|NA|16|NA
CASSFVGWGGSYEQYF
TGTGCCAGCAGCTTCGTGGGCTGGGGCGGCTCCTACGAGCAGTACTTC
>TRBV12-3/TRBV12-4|TRBJ2-5|TRBD2|18|NA
CASSFYGTSGRKQETQYF
TGTGCCAGCAGTTTTTATGGGACTAGCGGGAGGAAACAAGAGACCCAGTACTTC
>TRBV5-1|TRBJ2-5|NA|15|NA
CASSLVMTGQETQYF
TGCGCCAGCAGCTTGGTCATGACGGGACAAGAGACCCAGTACTTC
>TRBV6-1|TRBJ2-1|TRBD1|14|NA
CASRADRAYNEQFF
TGTGCCAGCAGGGCGGACAGGGCCTACAATGAGCAGTTCTTC
>TRBV6-2/TRBV6-3|TRBJ1-2|TRBD1|18|once
CASSYSAGQGARAPGYTF
TGTGCCAGCAGTTACTCGGCGGGACAGGGGGCGCGAGCCCCTGGCTACACCTTC
>TRBV5-1|TRBJ1-4|NA|15|once
CASRPTPNGGEKLFF
TGCGCCAGCAGACCTACCCCAAATGGGGGTGAAAAACTGTTTTTT
>TRBV5-1|TRBJ2-7|NA|16|NA
CASSWNAGKTSYEQYF
TGCGCCAGCAGCTGGAATGCAGGGAAAACGTCCTACGAGCAGTACTTC
>TRBV20-1|TRBJ1-5|NA|14|NA
CSASPGGGNQPQHF
TGCAGTGCTTCGCCCGGAGGGGGTAATCAGCCCCAGCATTTT
>TRBV5-6|TRBJ1-1|TRBD1|15|once
CASSSIQGVRTEAFF
TGTGCCAGCAGCTCGATACAGGGGGTGAGGACTGAAGCTTTCTTT
>TRBV6-1|TRBJ2-2|NA|16|NA
CASSGQVTGDLGELFF
TGTGCCAGCAGTGGACAGGTGACGGGGGACCTCGGGGAGCTGTTTTTT
>TRBV20-1|TRBJ2-4|NA|13|few
CSVSQGAKNIQYF
TGCAGTGTTAGTCAGGGGGCCAAAAACATTCAGTACTTC
>TRBV5-4|TRBJ2-3|NA|16|NA
CASSLSTSRSTDTQYF
TGTGCCAGCAGCTTGTCCACTAGCAGAAGCACAGATACGCAGTATTTT
>TRBV29-1|TRBJ2-5|NA|11|few
CSVVEQETQYF
TGCAGCGTTGTGGAGCAAGAGACCCAGTACTTC
>TRBV2|TRBJ2-7|TRBD1|15|NA
CASSEAILQGNEQYF
TGTGCCAGCAGTGAAGCTATCCTACAGGGGAACGAGCAGTACTTC
>TRBV29-1|TRBJ1-2|NA|13|few
CSVAPPGLYGYTF
TGCAGCGTCGCCCCGCCAGGCCTCTATGGCTACACCTTC
>TRBV18|TRBJ2-7|TRBD2|16|NA
CASSPDGTSGPYEQYF
TGTGCCAGCTCACCCGATGGGACTAGCGGACCCTACGAGCAGTACTTC
>TRBV2|TRBJ1-3|TRBD1|16|NA
CASSGTAFSSGNTIYF
TGTGCCAGCAGCGGGACAGCCTTCTCCTCTGGAAACACCATATATTTT
>TRBV7-2|TRBJ2-3|NA|13|few
CASSQGTLDTQYF
TGTGCCAGCAGCCAAGGGACGCTAGATACGCAGTATTTT
>TRBV5-1|TRBJ2-7|TRBD1|16|NA
CASSPGQGAMDHEQYF
TGCGCCAGCAGCCCCGGACAGGGGGCGATGGACCACGAGCAGTACTTC
>TRBV29-1|TRBJ2-6|NA|14|few
CSVVGYSGANVLTF
TGCAGCGTTGTCGGATACTCTGGGGCCAACGTCCTGACTTTC
>TRBV9|TRBJ2-7|NA|16|NA
CASSAQSRVSSYEQYF
TGTGCCAGCAGCGCTCAGAGCAGGGTGAGCTCCTACGAGCAGTACTTC